Presented here are 14 T cell receptor beta chains from one specimen sequenced in a study of shared clonotypes between healthy human individuals. Naive-designated CD8 cells lacked CD45RO, were positively enriched for CCR7, and omitted terminally differentiated effector memory CD45RA+ cells. TCRdb keeps only in-frame clones here, not all; method: immunoSEQ multiplex PCR. The table records 800,000 or so clones, about 97% of them present only once. The sequencing sample was made of naive CD8+ T cells sorted from blood. The receptors derive from a man younger than 45 in good health.

V is TRBV7-9 and J is TRBJ1-2; TRBD1 matches 8 bases. Trimming cost V 2 bases and J 4 bases; bases outside gene matches: 6. This CDR3 comprises 15 residues. Germline CDR1 reads SEHNR; CDR2 reads FQNEAQ (reference sequence). CDR3 in DNA: TGTGCCAGCAGCTTATATGCAGGGGGCTTCTATGGCTACACCTTC. As protein: CASSLYAGGFYGYTF. Using reference TRBV7-9 and TRBJ1-2 for the parts outside the CDR3, the full variable domain is DTGVSQNPRHKITKRGQNVTFRCDPISEHNRLYWYRQTLGQGPEFLTYFQNEAQLEKSRLLSDRFSAERPKGSFSTLEIQRTEQGDSAMYLCASSLYAGGFYGYTFGSGTRLTVV.

The J gene is TRBJ2-1, the V gene TRBV7-6, with D possibly matching TRBD2 (6 bases). Trimming cost V 5 bases and J 3 bases, with 14 bases left between them. CDR3 length: 15 amino acids. Germline CDR1 SGHVS, CDR2 FNYEAQ. The CDR3 here is CASSVLAGGYNEQFF. The CDR3 DNA sequence: TGTGCCAGCAGCGTACTAGCCGGGGGCTACAATGAGCAGTTCTTC.

The chain carries TRBV7-2 and TRBJ2-7; D is unclear. The CDR3 covers 15 residues. Trimming cost V 6 bases and J 2 bases, with 17 bases left between them. CDR1 and CDR2 (germline): SGHTA, FQGNSA. CDR3 coding DNA: TGTGCCAGCAGTGCGATCGGTGCGGATACCTACGAGCAGTACTTC. This codes for CASSAIGADTYEQYF.

CDR3 sequence: CASSLGSGPYEQYF. CDR3 sequence (DNA): TGTGCCAGCAGTTTAGGGTCTGGGCCCTACGAGCAGTACTTC. The chain employs TRBV27 and TRBJ2-7; D gene uncertain. Germline CDR1 MNHEY, CDR2 SMNVEV (reference sequence). The CDR3 loop spans 14 amino acids. V lost 2 bases and J lost 2, with 10 bases in between.

CDR3 sequence reads: CASSSGADWNEQFF. Written as DNA, the CDR3 is TGTGCCAGCAGCTCAGGGGCAGATTGGAATGAGCAGTTCTTC. The chain has TRBV11-2 and TRBJ2-1; the D gene is possibly TRBD1 (6 bases). Germline V gives CDR1 SGHAT, CDR2 FQNNGV. The length of the CDR3 is 14 residues. V lost 4 bases to trimming and J lost 7 bases, with 14 bases between them. The full variable domain, completed using reference TRBV11-2 and TRBJ2-1, is EAGVAQSPRYKIIEKRQSVAFWCNPISGHATLYWYQQILGQGPKLLIQFQNNGVVDDSQLPKDRFSAERLKGVDSTLKIQPAKLEDSAVYLCASSSGADWNEQFFGPGTRLTVL.

The chain recombines TRBV6-1 with TRBJ2-7, with 10 positions matching TRBD1. With 8 bases clipped from V and 5 bases from J, the junction kept 6 bases outside the gene matches. CDR3 length equals 13 residues. CDR1 and CDR2 from the germline V gene are MNHNS and SASEGT. As DNA, the CDR3 is TGTGCCAGCCGGGGACAGGGGAGACACGAGCAGTACTTC. This translates into CASRGQGRHEQYF.

V is TRBV15 and J is TRBJ2-1, with D possibly being TRBD2 (6 bases). This CDR3 has 19 residues. The germline V gene has CDR1 LNHNV and CDR2 YYDKDF (reference sequence). The V end was cut by 5 bases, the J end by 0 bases, with 23 bases between. The CDR3 spells CATSLSSRDLESSYNEQFF. In DNA, the CDR3 is TGTGCCACCAGCCTTTCAAGCCGGGACTTAGAGAGCTCCTACAATGAGCAGTTCTTC.

The genes are TRBV5-6 and TRBJ2-7, with D perhaps assigned TRBD1 or TRBD2 (5 bases each). The V end lost 0 bases, the J end lost 3 bases, and 16 bases lay between the germline ends. Germline V gene data show CDR1 as SGHDT and CDR2 as YYEEEE. CDR3 length: 16 amino acids. CDR3 nucleotide sequence: TGTGCCAGCAGCTTGGCCGGGGCTGTAATCGACTACGAGCAGTACTTC. The encoded protein is CASSLAGAVIDYEQYF.

This sequence joins TRBV5-4 and TRBJ2-7; 7 positions agree with TRBD2. The germline gives CDR1 SGHNT, CDR2 YYREEE (reference sequence). The CDR3 is made up of 16 amino acids. V shed 0 bases, J shed 0 bases, and the junction held 6 bases outside the gene matches. The CDR3 DNA reads as TGTGCCAGCAGCTTGGGGGGTCTAGCGGACTCCTACGAGCAGTACTTC. It is translated as CASSLGGLADSYEQYF.

The rearrangement uses TRBV27 and TRBJ2-7, with D hard to call. Germline CDR1 and CDR2: MNHEY and SMNVEV (reference sequence). The CDR3 loop spans 14 amino acids. V gave up 2 bases and J gave up 3 bases, with 11 bases separating them. Here the CDR3 DNA reads TGTGCCAGCAGTTTAAAGGGCCAGAACTACGAGCAGTACTTC. This encodes CASSLKGQNYEQYF.

The V call is TRBV6-5, the J call TRBJ2-2; D unresolved. The CDR3 is made up of 12 amino acids. Per the germline V gene, CDR1 is MNHEY and CDR2 is SVGAGI. Trimming removed 5 bases from V and 5 bases from J, with 6 bases in between. The DNA for the CDR3 is TGTGCCAGCAGTGATATGACCGGGGAGCTGTTTTTT. It yields the protein CASSDMTGELFF.

The rearrangement joins TRBV4-1 to TRBJ1-2, with D unclear. CDR3 length: 15 residues. The V gene's germline CDR1 is MGHRA and CDR2 YSYEKL. V was shortened by 0 bases and J by 4 bases, with 12 bases between the two germline ends. CDR3 protein: CASSQDPNSIYGYTF. For the CDR3, the DNA is TGCGCCAGCAGCCAAGATCCCAACAGTATCTATGGCTACACCTTC.

The chain employs TRBV6-5 and TRBJ1-1, with 7 bases identical to TRBD1. In germline, CDR1 is MNHEY, CDR2 SVGAGI. The CDR3 is 14 residues long. The junction had 8 bases not matched to a gene; V was cut back by 2 bases and J by 8 bases. The CDR3 loop is CASSYVTGLAEAFF. The CDR3 bases are TGTGCCAGCAGTTACGTGACAGGGCTCGCCGAAGCTTTCTTT.

CDR3 nucleotides: TGTGCCAGCAGAACCGGGACTAGCGGGAAATACGAGCAGTACTTC. Translation gives CASRTGTSGKYEQYF. V usage is TRBV2 and J usage is TRBJ2-7; 13 bases align to TRBD2. The germline CDR1 and CDR2 sequences are SNHLY and FYNNEI. The CDR3 loop spans 15 amino acids. Losses at the gene ends were 6 bases for V and 4 bases for J; bases not matched to a gene: 6. The full variable domain, rest sourced from reference TRBV2 and TRBJ2-7, is EPEVTQTPSHQVTQMGQEVILRCVPISNHLYFYWYRQILGQKVEFLVSFYNNEISEKSEIFDDQFSVERPDGSNFTLKIRSTKLEDSAMYFCASRTGTSGKYEQYFGPGTRLTVT.